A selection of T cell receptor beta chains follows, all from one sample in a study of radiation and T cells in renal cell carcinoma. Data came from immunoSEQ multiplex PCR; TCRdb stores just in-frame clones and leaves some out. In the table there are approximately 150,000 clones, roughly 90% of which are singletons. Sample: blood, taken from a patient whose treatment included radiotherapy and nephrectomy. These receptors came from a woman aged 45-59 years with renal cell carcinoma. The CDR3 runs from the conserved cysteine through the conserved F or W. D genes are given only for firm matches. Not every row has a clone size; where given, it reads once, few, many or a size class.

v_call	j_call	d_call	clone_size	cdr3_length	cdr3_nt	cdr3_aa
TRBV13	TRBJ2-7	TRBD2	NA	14	TGTGCCAGCAGCTTAGGTAGCGGGTCCTACGAGCAGTACTTC	CASSLGSGSYEQYF
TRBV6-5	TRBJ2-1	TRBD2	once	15	TGTGCCAGCAGCGAACTAGCGGGGGATGACAATGAGCAGTTCTTC	CASSELAGDDNEQFF
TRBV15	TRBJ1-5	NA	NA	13	TGTGCCACCAGCAGAGATTTGATGCAGCCCCAGCATTTT	CATSRDLMQPQHF
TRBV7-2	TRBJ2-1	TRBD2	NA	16	TGTGCCAGCAGCTTAGTCGGTAGCGGGGGGGCCCATGAGCAGTTCTTC	CASSLVGSGGAHEQFF
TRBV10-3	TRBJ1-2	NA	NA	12	TGTGCCATCACTGAGACTAACTATGGCTACACCTTC	CAITETNYGYTF
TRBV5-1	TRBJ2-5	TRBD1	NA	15	TGCGCCAGCAGCTTGGGACAGGGGGCGTCAGAGACCCAGTACTTC	CASSLGQGASETQYF
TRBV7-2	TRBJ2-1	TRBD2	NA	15	TGTGCCAGCAGCCTAGCGGGAGGTCCCTACAATGAGCAGTTCTTC	CASSLAGGPYNEQFF
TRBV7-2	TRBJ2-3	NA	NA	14	TGTGCCAGCAGCTTGGGGGGCTCTTCGAATACGCAGTATTTT	CASSLGGSSNTQYF
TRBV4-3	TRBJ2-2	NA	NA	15	TGCGCCAGCAGCCAAGATGGGGCCGTCACCGGGGAGCTGTTTTTT	CASSQDGAVTGELFF
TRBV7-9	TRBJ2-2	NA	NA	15	TGTGCCAGCAGTCTCGGGACACCTCACACCGGGGAGCTGTTTTTT	CASSLGTPHTGELFF
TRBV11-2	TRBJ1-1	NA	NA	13	TGTGCCAGCAGCTTAGAAGGTGGTGCTGAAGCTTTCTTT	CASSLEGGAEAFF
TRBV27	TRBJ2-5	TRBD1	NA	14	TGTGCCAGCAGTTTAGGACAGGGGCGAGAGACCCAGTACTTC	CASSLGQGRETQYF
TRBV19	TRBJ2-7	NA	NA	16	TGTGCCAGTAGTATTGAGCTAGCCCACCGCCCCTACGAGCAGTACTTC	CASSIELAHRPYEQYF
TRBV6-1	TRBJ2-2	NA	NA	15	TGTGCCAGCAGTGAAATCCGGACAGATCCCGGGGAGCTGTTTTTT	CASSEIRTDPGELFF
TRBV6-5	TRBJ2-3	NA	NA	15	TGTGCCAGCAGCCTAGGTGGACAGAGCACAGATACGCAGTATTTT	CASSLGGQSTDTQYF
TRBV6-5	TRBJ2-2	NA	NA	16	TGTGCCAGCAGTTATTTTCTCGGTACGAACACCGGGGAGCTGTTTTTT	CASSYFLGTNTGELFF